Detailed here is one T cell receptor (beta chain). The data were obtained in a study of blood T cell repertoires in COVID-19. Study information: Some COVID-19 samples were acute and others convalescent; all came from the United States, Italy and Spain. Sample material is recorded as cDNA or gDNA derived from T cells, B-cell-depleted T cells, or PBMCs.

Source study methods: Nucleated cell number was recorded as an estimate derived from reference gene primer amplification. Assay: immunoSEQ multiplex PCR; the TCRdb copy retains only in-frame clones and omits some. V and J calls and clone size are copied from that table; D and trimming were computed from the DNA. Of 240,000 or so clones listed, 87% are singletons. CDR1 and CDR2 (germline): SGHVS, FQNEAQ. V lost 5 bases, J lost 8 bases, and 16 bases lay in between. The CDR3 has 14 amino acids. The specimen was peripheral blood. V is TRBV7-8 and J is TRBJ2-1; D is possibly TRBD1 (6 bases). The clonotype comes from a man aged 60-69 years who had recovered from COVID-19. The CDR3 is CASSPRRGPDEQFF. CDR3 DNA: TGTGCCAGCAGCCCCCGCAGGGGCCCGGATGAGCAGTTCTTC.